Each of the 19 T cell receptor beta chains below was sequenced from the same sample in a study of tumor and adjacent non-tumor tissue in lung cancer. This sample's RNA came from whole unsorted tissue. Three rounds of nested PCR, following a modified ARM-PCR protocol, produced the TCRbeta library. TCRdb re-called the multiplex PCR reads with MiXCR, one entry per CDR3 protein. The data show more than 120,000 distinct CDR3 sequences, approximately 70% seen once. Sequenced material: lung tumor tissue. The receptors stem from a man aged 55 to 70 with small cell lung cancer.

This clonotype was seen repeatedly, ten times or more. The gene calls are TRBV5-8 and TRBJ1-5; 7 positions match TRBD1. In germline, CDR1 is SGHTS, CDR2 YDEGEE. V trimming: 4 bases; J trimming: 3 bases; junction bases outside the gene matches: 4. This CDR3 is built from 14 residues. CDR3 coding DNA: TGTGCCAGCAGCCAGACAGGGAACAATCAGCCCCAGCATTTT. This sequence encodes CASSQTGNNQPQHF.

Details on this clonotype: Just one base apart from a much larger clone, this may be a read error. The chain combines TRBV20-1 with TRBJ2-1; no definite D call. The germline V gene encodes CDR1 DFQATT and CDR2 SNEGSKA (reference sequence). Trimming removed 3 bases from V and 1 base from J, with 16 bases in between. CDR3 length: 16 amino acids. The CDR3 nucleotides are TGCAGTGCTAGTAAGGATGTAGTGAGATCCTACAATGAGCAGTTCTTC. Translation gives CSASKDVVRSYNEQFF.

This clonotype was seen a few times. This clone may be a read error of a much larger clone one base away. CDR3 DNA: TGCAGCGTCAGGGGTGGGGGTGAAAAACTGTTTTTT. Translating gives CSVRGGGEKLFF. The rearrangement links TRBV29-1 to TRBJ1-4, with D possibly TRBD1 on 6 matching bases. CDR1 is SQVTM and CDR2 is ANQGSEA in the germline V gene. CDR3 length: 12 amino acids. V lost 6 bases and J 7 bases, leaving 12 bases between the germline ends.

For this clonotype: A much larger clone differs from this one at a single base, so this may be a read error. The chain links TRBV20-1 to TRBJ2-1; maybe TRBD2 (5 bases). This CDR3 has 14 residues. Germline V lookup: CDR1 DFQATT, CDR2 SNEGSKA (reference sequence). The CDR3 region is CSASSRLARDEHFF. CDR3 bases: TGCAGTGCTAGTTCTCGGCTAGCCCGGGATGAGCACTTCTTC.

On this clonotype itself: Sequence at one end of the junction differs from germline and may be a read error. CDR3 in amino acids: CASSLEETGELFF. As DNA, the CDR3 is TGTGCCAGCAGTTTAGAGGAGACCGGGGAGCTATTTTTT. The chain employs TRBV11-1 and TRBJ2-2, with D tentatively TRBD2 (5 bases). The CDR3 extends over 13 amino acids. The V gene's germline CDR1 is SGHAT and CDR2 FQDESV (reference sequence).

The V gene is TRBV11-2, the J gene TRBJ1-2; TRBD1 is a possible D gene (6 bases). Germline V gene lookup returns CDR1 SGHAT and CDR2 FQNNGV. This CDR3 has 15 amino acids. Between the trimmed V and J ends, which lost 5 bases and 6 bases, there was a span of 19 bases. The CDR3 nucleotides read TGTGCCAGCAGCCCCGAATGGACATGGGACAATGGCTACACCTTC. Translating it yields CASSPEWTWDNGYTF. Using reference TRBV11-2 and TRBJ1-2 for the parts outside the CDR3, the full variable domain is EAGVAQSPRYKIIEKRQSVAFWCNPISGHATLYWYQQILGQGPKLLIQFQNNGVVDDSQLPKDRFSAERLKGVDSTLKIQPAKLEDSAVYLCASSPEWTWDNGYTFGSGTRLTVV.

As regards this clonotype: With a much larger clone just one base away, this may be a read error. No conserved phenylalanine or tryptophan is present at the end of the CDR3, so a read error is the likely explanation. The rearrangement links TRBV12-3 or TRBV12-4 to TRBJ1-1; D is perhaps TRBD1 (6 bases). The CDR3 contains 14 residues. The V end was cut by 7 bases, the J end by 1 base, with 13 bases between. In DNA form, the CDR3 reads TGTGCCAGCACCCAACGGGGGCAGAACACTGAAGCTTTCTCT. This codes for CASTQRGQNTEAFS.

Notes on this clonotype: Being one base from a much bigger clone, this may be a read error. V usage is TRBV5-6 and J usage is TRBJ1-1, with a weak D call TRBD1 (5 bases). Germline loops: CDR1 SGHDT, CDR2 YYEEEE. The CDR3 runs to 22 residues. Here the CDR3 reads CAISLSLAGVRDYGPLFTEAFF. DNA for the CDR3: TGTGCCATCAGCCTATCCCTGGCGGGCGTCAGGGATTACGGACCCTTGTTCACTGAAGCTTTCTTT.

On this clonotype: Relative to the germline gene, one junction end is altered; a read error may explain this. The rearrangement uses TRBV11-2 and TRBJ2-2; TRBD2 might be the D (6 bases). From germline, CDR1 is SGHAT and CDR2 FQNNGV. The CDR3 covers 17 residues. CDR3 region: CASSLDPESTNTGGLFF. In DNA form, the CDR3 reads TGTGCCAGCAGCTTAGATCCAGAGAGCACGAACACCGGGGGGCTGTTTTTT.

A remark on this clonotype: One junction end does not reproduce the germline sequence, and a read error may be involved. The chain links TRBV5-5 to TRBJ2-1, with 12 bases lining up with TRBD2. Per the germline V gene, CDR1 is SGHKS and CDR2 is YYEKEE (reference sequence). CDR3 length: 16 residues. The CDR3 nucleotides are TGTGCCACCAGCTTGGTAGACACTAGCGGGAGGTATGAGCAGTTCTTC. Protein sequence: CATSLVDTSGRYEQFF.

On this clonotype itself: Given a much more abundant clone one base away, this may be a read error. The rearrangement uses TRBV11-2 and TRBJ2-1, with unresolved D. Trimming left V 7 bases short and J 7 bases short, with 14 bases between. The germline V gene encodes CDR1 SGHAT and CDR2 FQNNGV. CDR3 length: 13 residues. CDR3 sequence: CASIPIPKNEQFF. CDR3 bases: TGTGCCAGCATCCCTATCCCCAAGAATGAGCAGTTCTTC.

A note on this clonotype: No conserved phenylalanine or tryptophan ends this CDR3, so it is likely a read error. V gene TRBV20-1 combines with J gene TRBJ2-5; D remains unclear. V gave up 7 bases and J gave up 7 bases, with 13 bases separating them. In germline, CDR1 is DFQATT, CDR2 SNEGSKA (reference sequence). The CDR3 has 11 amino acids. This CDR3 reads CSVDARWTQYI. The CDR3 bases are TGCAGTGTTGACGCACGGTGGACCCAGTACATC.

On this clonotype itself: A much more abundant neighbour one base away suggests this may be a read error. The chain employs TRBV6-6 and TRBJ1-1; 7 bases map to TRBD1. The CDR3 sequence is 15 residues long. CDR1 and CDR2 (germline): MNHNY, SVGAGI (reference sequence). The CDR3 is CASRSTGVAIAESFF. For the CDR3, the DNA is TGTGCCAGCAGAAGTACAGGGGTGGCAATCGCTGAATCTTTCTTT.

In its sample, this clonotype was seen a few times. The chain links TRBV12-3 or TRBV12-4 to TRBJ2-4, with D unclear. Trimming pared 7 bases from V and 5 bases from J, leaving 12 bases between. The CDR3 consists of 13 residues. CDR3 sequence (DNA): TGTGCCAGCACCTCAACCGCAGAAAACATTCAGTACTTC. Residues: CASTSTAENIQYF.

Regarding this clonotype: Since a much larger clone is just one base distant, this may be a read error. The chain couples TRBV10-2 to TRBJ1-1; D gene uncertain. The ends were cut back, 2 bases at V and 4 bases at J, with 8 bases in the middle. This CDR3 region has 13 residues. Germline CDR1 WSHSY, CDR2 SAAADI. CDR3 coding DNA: TGCGCCAGCAGTGAGGGGCCCGGCACTGAAGCTTTCTTT. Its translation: CASSEGPGTEAFF.

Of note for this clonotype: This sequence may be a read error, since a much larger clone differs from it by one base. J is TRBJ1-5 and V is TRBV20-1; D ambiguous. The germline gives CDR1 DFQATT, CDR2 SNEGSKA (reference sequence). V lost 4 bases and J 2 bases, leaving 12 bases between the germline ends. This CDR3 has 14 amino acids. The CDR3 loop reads CSAKEHGGNQPQHF. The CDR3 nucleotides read TGCAGTGCTAAAGAACACGGGGGCAATCAGCCCCAGCATTTT.

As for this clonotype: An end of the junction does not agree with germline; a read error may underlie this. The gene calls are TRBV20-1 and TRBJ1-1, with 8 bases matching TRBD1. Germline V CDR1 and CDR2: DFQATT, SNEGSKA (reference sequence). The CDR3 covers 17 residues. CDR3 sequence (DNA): TGCACTGCTAGAGATTTGAGGACAGGGCAGTCGGACACTGAAGCTTTCTTT. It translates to CTARDLRTGQSDTEAFF.

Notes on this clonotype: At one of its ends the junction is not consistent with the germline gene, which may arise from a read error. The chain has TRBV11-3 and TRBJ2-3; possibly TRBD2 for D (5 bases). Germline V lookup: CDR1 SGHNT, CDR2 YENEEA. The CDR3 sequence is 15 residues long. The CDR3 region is CTSSPGVSCIDTQYF. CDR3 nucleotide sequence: TGTACCAGCAGCCCCGGGGTAAGCTGCATAGATACGCAGTATTTT.

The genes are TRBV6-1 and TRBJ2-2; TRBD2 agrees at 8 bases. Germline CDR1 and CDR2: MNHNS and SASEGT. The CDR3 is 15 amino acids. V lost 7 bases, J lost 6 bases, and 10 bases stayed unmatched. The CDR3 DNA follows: TGTGCCAGCACGTGCCCTAGCGGGTATTCCGGGGAGCTGTTTTTT. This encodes CASTCPSGYSGELFF.